This TCR beta chain was observed in a study of post-analysis software for immune sequencing data. Study summary: Patients with relapsing-remitting, secondary progressive and progressive-relapsing multiple sclerosis courses were all represented.

Findings and limits, study-wide: When patients were compared with controls, about five TRBV segments were more frequent, TRBV5-6, TRBV5-1 and TRBV20-1 among them. F measure showed strong co-clustering of same-batch samples. Among multiple sclerosis patients, normalized Chao1 diversity was significantly below that of controls.

This clonotype was seen more than once but under ten times. The antigen remains unidentified. cDNA libraries for TCR beta contained unique molecular identifiers. Approximately 500,000 cDNA molecules were obtained per 1 to 10 million input T cells. TCRdb redid the calling of the PCR reads with MiXCR, one entry per CDR3 protein. Of roughly 800,000 distinct CDR3 sequences listed, around 53% are singletons. V was shortened by 6 bases and J by 5 bases, with 13 bases between the two germline ends. The CDR3 is 14 amino acids. In germline, CDR1 is MNHEY, CDR2 SVGAGI. The rearrangement joins TRBV6-5 to TRBJ2-2, with D tentatively TRBD1 (6 bases). Material for sequencing was blood. The sequence was collected from a girl aged 5 to 17 with multiple sclerosis. The CDR3 sequence is CASRRPGQTGELFF. The CDR3 coding sequence is TGTGCCAGCAGACGACCCGGACAGACCGGGGAGCTGTTTTTT.